These 10 T cell receptor beta chains came from one sample sequenced in a study of blood T cell repertoires in COVID-19. The protocol was immunoSEQ multiplex PCR, while the TCRdb copy is restricted to in-frame clones and leaves out a portion. The sample has about 170,000 clones; around 90% are singletons. The sample was peripheral blood. These receptors all come from a man aged 50 to 59 who had recovered from COVID-19.

This clone was detected only once. Other DNA sequences in the same sample also yield this CDR3. The chain links TRBV27 to TRBJ1-2; 9 nucleotides agree with TRBD1. Germline V lookup: CDR1 MNHEY, CDR2 SMNVEV (reference sequence). The CDR3 has 14 amino acids. Germline trimming cut 5 bases from V and 4 bases from J; bases unmatched to any gene: 5. CDR3 sequence reads: CASSPGQGPYGYTF. The CDR3 nucleotides read TGTGCCAGCAGTCCAGGACAGGGGCCCTATGGCTACACCTTC.

This chain uses TRBV28 with TRBJ1-4; tentative D call: TRBD1 (5 bases). The CDR3 spans 15 residues. Trimming took 7 bases from V and 10 from J, leaving 22 bases between them. Germline V lookup: CDR1 MDHEN, CDR2 SYDVKM. The CDR3 region is CASTARTRGPPKLFF. The CDR3 nucleotides read TGTGCCAGCACCGCCCGGACAAGGGGCCCCCCAAAACTGTTTTTT.

This clone was detected once. CDR3 region: CASSYQGLAGAPWDTQYF. CDR3 sequence (DNA): TGTGCCAGCAGTTACCAGGGACTAGCGGGAGCCCCATGGGATACGCAGTATTTT. The chain employs TRBV6-2 or TRBV6-3 and TRBJ2-3; TRBD2 aligns across 14 bases. Unmatched junction bases numbered 10, after V lost 2 bases and J lost 6 bases. Per the germline V gene, CDR1 is MNHEY and CDR2 is SVGEGT. The CDR3 totals 18 residues.

The chain recombines TRBV9 with TRBJ2-5; D might be TRBD1 (6 bases). Trimming pared 4 bases from V and 5 bases from J, leaving 18 bases between. The germline CDR1 and CDR2 sequences are SGDLS and YYNGEE. This CDR3 comprises 15 residues. The DNA for the CDR3 is TGTGCCAGCAGCACCCTGGACAGCTATTGGGAGACCCAGTACTTC. Translation: CASSTLDSYWETQYF.

This clone occurred a few times. The rearrangement joins TRBV24-1 to TRBJ1-1; 10 bases are a match to TRBD1. The V segment lost 10 bases and the J segment 1 base; nucleotides outside the gene matches: 5. The CDR3 sequence is 14 residues long. Germline lookup yields CDR1 KGHDR and CDR2 SFDVKD. The CDR3 region is CATSTGGENTEAFF. The CDR3 region has the DNA TGTGCCACATCGACAGGGGGCGAGAACACTGAAGCTTTCTTT.

This chain uses TRBV4-3 with TRBJ2-2; TRBD1 aligns across 7 bases. This CDR3 is built from 17 residues. Losses at the gene ends were 0 bases for V and 4 bases for J; bases not matched to a gene: 8. From germline, CDR1 is LGHNA and CDR2 YSLEER. CDR3 loop: CASSQDLARGITGELFF. The CDR3 nucleotides are TGCGCCAGCAGCCAAGATCTCGCCAGGGGGATCACCGGGGAGCTGTTTTTT.

V and J are TRBV7-2 and TRBJ1-5; D perhaps matches TRBD1 (5 bases). The CDR3 is 15 amino acids. The V and J ends lost 5 bases and 0 bases respectively, with 11 bases between them. CDR1 is SGHTA and CDR2 is FQGNSA in the germline V gene. In DNA form, the CDR3 reads TGTGCCAGCAGCATTCAGGACATTAGCAATCAGCCCCAGCATTTT. This translates into CASSIQDISNQPQHF. Using reference TRBV7-2 and TRBJ1-5 for the parts outside the CDR3, the full variable domain is GAGVSQSPSNKVTEKGKDVELRCDPISGHTALYWYRQSLGQGLEFLIYFQGNSAPDKSGLPSDRFSAERTGGSVSTLTIQRTQQEDSAVYLCASSIQDISNQPQHFGDGTRLSIL.

J is TRBJ2-7 and V is TRBV5-1; 9 positions match TRBD2. Germline CDR1 reads SGHRS; CDR2 reads YFSETQ. V dropped 1 base and J dropped 0; count of bases not matched to a gene: 11. CDR3 size: 18 residues. CDR3 DNA sequence: TGCGCCAGCAGCTTGATGAGTCCGCTAGCGGGGTCCTCCTACGAGCAGTACTTC. It translates to CASSLMSPLAGSSYEQYF.

This clone appeared a single time. CDR3 nucleotides: TGTGCCAGCAGTTCACTAGGGGGCTCGATTATGAACACTGAAGCTTTCTTT. It encodes CASSSLGGSIMNTEAFF. This chain connects TRBV2 to TRBJ1-1, with TRBD1 matching over 7 bases. Germline V gene data show CDR1 as SNHLY and CDR2 as FYNNEI. The V and J ends lost 5 bases and 0 bases, in that order; junction bases with no gene match: 12. There are 17 residues in the CDR3.

This chain connects TRBV18 to TRBJ2-1; D unresolved. The CDR3 is 15 residues long. Germline-derived CDR1 and CDR2 are KGHSH and LQKENI. The V and J ends lost 0 bases and 6 bases respectively, with 12 bases between them. This chain's CDR3 is CASSPPGVASNEQFF. The CDR3, as DNA: TGTGCCAGCTCACCACCAGGAGTAGCTTCCAATGAGCAGTTCTTC. The full variable domain, in which reference TRBV18 and TRBJ2-1 provide the parts outside the CDR3, is NAGVMQNPRHLVRRRGQEARLRCSPMKGHSHVYWYRQLPEEGLKFMVYLQKENIIDESGMPKERFSAEFPKEGPSILRIQQVVRGDSAAYFCASSPPGVASNEQFFGPGTRLTVL.